The present entry profiles one T cell receptor beta chain with its context. Its specificity is not known. Sequenced by immunoSEQ multiplex PCR; TCRdb stores in-frame clones only, minus some. The sample lists 70,000 or so clones, approximately 94% occurring once. All patients relapsed after autologous stem cell transplantation, and brentuximab vedotin exposure varied. The sample originates from a study of PD-1 blockade in classical Hodgkin lymphoma. Turning to the study itself: Nivolumab was given intravenously to patients at 3 mg/kg every 2 weeks.

The CDR3 length is 14 residues. V gave up 2 bases and J gave up 1 base, with 5 bases separating them. Germline lookup yields CDR1 LGHNT and CDR2 FRNRAP. Findings of the study overall: CD4+ TCR diversity rose significantly by C4D1, and CD8+ TCR diversity did not. Initiation of nivolumab under 1 year after ASCT led to exclusion of patients.

This chain joins TRBV12-5 and TRBJ2-2; no definite D call. This TCR was sampled from a human donor with classical Hodgkin lymphoma. The input for sequencing was peripheral blood mononuclear cells (PBMCs), taken at baseline. CDR3 residues: CASGLFENTGELFF. CDR3 coding DNA: TGTGCTAGTGGTTTGTTCGAGAACACCGGGGAGCTGTTTTTT.